This passage covers 22 T cell receptor beta chains from one sample sequenced in a study of blood T cell repertoires in COVID-19. TCRdb's table, derived via immunoSEQ multiplex PCR, lists solely in-frame clones and lacks some. The sample carries about 210,000 clones, 92% recorded once. Sample: peripheral blood. Every receptor here comes from a young man with acute or convalescent COVID-19.

V and J are TRBV6-2 or TRBV6-3 and TRBJ1-5; tentative D call: TRBD1 (5 bases). CDR3 length equals 17 residues. The V and J ends lost 4 bases and 8 bases respectively, with 24 bases between them. From germline, CDR1 is MNHEY and CDR2 SVGEGT. This CDR3 is CASSSARDGGLSKPQHF. CDR3 sequence (DNA): TGTGCCAGCAGTTCCGCGAGGGACGGGGGACTATCGAAGCCCCAGCATTTT.

The rearrangement joins TRBV28 to TRBJ2-1, with 9 bases fitting TRBD1. The V gene end was trimmed by 1 base and the J gene end by 5 bases; junction bases not matched to a gene: 6. CDR1 is MDHEN and CDR2 is SYDVKM in the germline V gene. This CDR3 is 16 amino acids long. CDR3 sequence (DNA): TGTGCCAGCAGTTTATTCGACAGGGGGATAAACAATGAGCAGTTCTTC. Translation gives CASSLFDRGINNEQFF.

The gene calls are TRBV19 and TRBJ1-1, with unresolved D. The germline V gene has CDR1 LNHDA and CDR2 SQIVND (reference sequence). V lost 1 base and J lost 1, with 4 bases in between. The CDR3 sequence is 13 residues long. Here the CDR3 reads CASSIASNTEAFF. CDR3 sequence (DNA): TGTGCCAGTAGTATAGCTTCGAACACTGAAGCTTTCTTT.

V and J are TRBV2 and TRBJ1-1; TRBD1 agrees at 8 bases. V dropped 10 bases and J dropped 0; count of bases not matched to a gene: 10. CDR1 is SNHLY and CDR2 is FYNNEI in the germline V gene. This CDR3 has 15 residues. CDR3 residues: CAIGQGNFMNTEAFF. Here the CDR3 DNA reads TGTGCCATAGGACAGGGAAACTTCATGAACACTGAAGCTTTCTTT.

This clone was found once. The chain couples TRBV19 to TRBJ2-1; no clear D. Trimming pared 4 bases from V and 2 bases from J, leaving 9 bases between. Per germline, CDR1 LNHDA and CDR2 SQIVND (reference sequence). The CDR3 has 14 amino acids. The CDR3 DNA reads as TGTGCCAGTAGTACATTACTGGCCTACAATGAGCAGTTCTTC. It yields the protein CASSTLLAYNEQFF.

CDR3 nucleotides: TGCGCCAGCACCAACACGGGTGAGGGAGGGTACGAGCAGTACTTC. The encoded protein is CASTNTGEGGYEQYF. The V gene is TRBV5-1, the J gene TRBJ2-7; 7 bases align to TRBD2. Germline CDR1 is SGHRS and CDR2 is YFSETQ. Germline trimming cut 6 bases from V and 4 bases from J; bases unmatched to any gene: 13. The CDR3 covers 15 residues.

This chain uses TRBV4-1 with TRBJ2-7; D may be TRBD1 (5 bases). There are 15 residues in the CDR3. Trimming took off 1 base at V and 0 bases at J, with 10 bases between the two ends. Germline CDR1 MGHRA, CDR2 YSYEKL. The CDR3 nucleotides are TGCGCCAGCAGCCAAGGTCCAGGGCTCTCCTACGAGCAGTACTTC. It yields the protein CASSQGPGLSYEQYF.

The chain carries TRBV28 and TRBJ2-3; 7 bases are a match to TRBD2. The junction had 10 bases not matched to a gene; V was cut back by 4 bases and J by 3 bases. Germline CDR1 and CDR2: MDHEN and SYDVKM. The CDR3 contains 16 residues. CDR3 amino acids: CASSSVWREMTDTQYF. The CDR3 region has the DNA TGTGCCAGCAGTTCAGTTTGGCGGGAGATGACAGATACGCAGTATTTT.

The rearrangement links TRBV28 to TRBJ1-5; perhaps TRBD1 as D (6 bases). The CDR3 is 16 amino acids. Germline loops: CDR1 MDHEN, CDR2 SYDVKM. V lost 7 bases and J 6 bases, leaving 22 bases between the germline ends. CDR3 in DNA: TGTGCCAGCAACCCCGGGCGGACAGTCCGAAGTCAGCCCCAGCATTTT. Amino acid sequence: CASNPGRTVRSQPQHF. Together with reference TRBV28 and TRBJ1-5, the CDR3 gives the full variable domain: DVKVTQSSRYLVKRTGEKVFLECVQDMDHENMFWYRQDPGLGLRLIYFSYDVKMKEKGDIPEGYSVSREKKERFSLILESASTNQTSMYLCASNPGRTVRSQPQHFGDGTRLSIL.

This chain links TRBV5-1 with TRBJ2-7, with a possible D match to TRBD1 (5 bases). The V and J ends lost 6 bases and 1 base respectively, with 11 bases between them. Germline loops: CDR1 SGHRS, CDR2 YFSETQ. The CDR3 length is 13 residues. Here the CDR3 reads CASKGAISYEQYF. The DNA for the CDR3 is TGCGCCAGCAAAGGGGCGATTTCCTACGAGCAGTACTTC.

CDR3 amino acids: CASSGGTGAEAFF. The CDR3 nucleotides read TGTGCCAGCAGCGGAGGGACAGGGGCTGAAGCTTTCTTT. The chain combines TRBV7-3 with TRBJ1-1; 10 bases line up with TRBD1. V was clipped by 5 bases and J by 6 bases; unmatched bases: 3. The CDR3 length is 13 residues. Germline V gives CDR1 SGHTA, CDR2 FQGTGA. The full variable domain, with the rest looked up from reference TRBV7-3 and TRBJ1-1, is GAGVSQTPSNKVTEKGKYVELRCDPISGHTALYWYRQSLGQGPEFLIYFQGTGAADDSGLPNDRFFAVRPEGSVSTLKIQRTERGDSAVYLCASSGGTGAEAFFGQGTRLTVV.

The chain employs TRBV10-2 and TRBJ2-3; possible D gene TRBD1, 5 bases. CDR1 and CDR2 (germline): WSHSY, SAAADI. This CDR3 contains 17 residues. Trimming pared 7 bases from V and 4 bases from J, leaving 24 bases between. The CDR3 DNA sequence: TGCGCCAGCACCGGATTGGGGCAGGGAAGGGGCCCAGATACGCAGTATTTT. It is translated as CASTGLGQGRGPDTQYF.

The rearrangement links TRBV18 to TRBJ2-3; D may be TRBD2 (6 bases). Germline V gene lookup returns CDR1 KGHSH and CDR2 LQKENI. The germline V and J ends were trimmed by 1 base and 2 bases, with 10 bases remaining between them. The CDR3 loop spans 15 amino acids. In DNA form, the CDR3 reads TGTGCCAGCTCACCACGGGGCGGGGACACAGATACGCAGTATTTT. Protein product: CASSPRGGDTDTQYF.

The chain combines TRBV19 with TRBJ2-3; the match to TRBD2 covers 12 bases. Germline CDR1 reads LNHDA; CDR2 reads SQIVND (reference sequence). Trimming cost V 3 bases and J 3 bases; bases outside gene matches: 4. The CDR3 is 16 amino acids. CDR3 in amino acids: CASSMLAGGRTDTQYF. CDR3 DNA: TGTGCCAGTAGTATGCTAGCGGGGGGGCGAACAGATACGCAGTATTTT.

V and J are TRBV5-1 and TRBJ2-7; D may be TRBD1 (6 bases). Germline CDR1 SGHRS, CDR2 YFSETQ. With 3 bases removed from V and 4 bases from J, the gap between germline ends came to 17 bases. The CDR3 sequence is 15 residues long. CDR3 protein: CASSSATGTLYEQYF. The DNA of the CDR3 is TGCGCCAGCAGCTCAGCAACAGGGACCCTGTACGAGCAGTACTTC.

The gene calls are TRBV28 and TRBJ1-5; tentatively, D is TRBD1 (5 bases). V lost 8 bases and J lost 0, with 20 bases in between. CDR3 size: 17 residues. Germline V CDR1 and CDR2: MDHEN, SYDVKM. The CDR3 bases are TGTGCCAGCGATCCTGGGGCGGATGCTAATAGCAATCAGCCCCAGCATTTT. Its protein is CASDPGADANSNQPQHF.

The CDR3 reads CASSQVPGQSLYEQYF. CDR3 sequence (DNA): TGCGCCAGCAGCCAAGTACCCGGACAATCCCTCTACGAGCAGTACTTC. V and J are TRBV4-1 and TRBJ2-7, with D possibly matching TRBD1 (5 bases). Per germline, CDR1 MGHRA and CDR2 YSYEKL. Trimming removed 1 base at V and 3 bases at J, with 16 bases between. This CDR3 spans 16 amino acids.

The chain combines TRBV2 with TRBJ1-6; 9 bases line up with TRBD1. V lost 8 bases, J lost 9 bases, and 11 bases stayed unmatched. The germline V gene encodes CDR1 SNHLY and CDR2 FYNNEI. The CDR3 contains 15 residues. The CDR3 DNA reads as TGTGCCAGCGGTCCCGGGACAGGGTCGGGTTCACCCCTCCACTTT. This translates into CASGPGTGSGSPLHF.

V usage is TRBV21-1 and J usage is TRBJ1-5; whether TRBD1, the table's D call, matches the DNA was not checked. TRBV21-1 is tagged as a pseudogene. The CDR3 sequence is 16 residues long. The CDR3 sequence is CASSSRTGRSNQPQHF. In nucleotides, the CDR3 is TGTGCCAGCAGCTCACGGACAGGTCGGAGCAATCAGCCCCAGCATTTT.

This clone has more than one count but fewer than ten. This chain uses TRBV5-1 with TRBJ2-5; 9 bases are a match to TRBD2. The CDR3 runs 18 residues. Trimming removed 7 bases from V and 4 bases from J; junction bases left unmatched: 20. Per the germline V gene, CDR1 is SGHRS and CDR2 is YFSETQ. CDR3 sequence reads: CASGGASGEIQGRETQYF. CDR3 DNA: TGCGCCAGCGGAGGGGCTAGCGGGGAGATCCAGGGGCGAGAGACCCAGTACTTC.

The CDR3 loop reads CASRGSGGEETQYF. In DNA, the CDR3 is TGTGCCAGCAGGGGATCGGGTGGGGAGGAGACCCAGTACTTC. The chain links TRBV27 to TRBJ2-5; TRBD2 is a possible D gene (5 bases). The CDR3 loop spans 14 amino acids. V was pared by 6 bases and J by 5 bases, with 16 bases between. CDR1 and CDR2 (germline): MNHEY, SMNVEV (reference sequence).

V and J are TRBV5-6 and TRBJ1-2; D is perhaps TRBD1 (6 bases). The V end was cut by 4 bases, the J end by 6 bases, with 13 bases between. The CDR3 length is 13 residues. CDR1 SGHDT and CDR2 YYEEEE come from the germline V gene. The CDR3 DNA reads as TGTGCCAGCAGCCTGCGGGGGCCCGATGGCTACACCTTC. Its protein product is CASSLRGPDGYTF.